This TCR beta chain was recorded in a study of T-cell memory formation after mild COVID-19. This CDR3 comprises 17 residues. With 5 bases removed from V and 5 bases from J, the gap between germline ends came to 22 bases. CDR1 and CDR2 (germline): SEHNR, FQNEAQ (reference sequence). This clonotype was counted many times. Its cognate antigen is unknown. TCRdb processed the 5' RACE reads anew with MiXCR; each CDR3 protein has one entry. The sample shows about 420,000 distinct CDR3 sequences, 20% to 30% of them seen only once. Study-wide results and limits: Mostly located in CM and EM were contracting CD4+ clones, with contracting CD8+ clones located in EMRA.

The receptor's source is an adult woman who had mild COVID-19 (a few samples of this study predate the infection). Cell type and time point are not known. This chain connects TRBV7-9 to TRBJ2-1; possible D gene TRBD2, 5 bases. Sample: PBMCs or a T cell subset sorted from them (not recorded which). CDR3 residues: CASSQDSSSMGNNEQFF. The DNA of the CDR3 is TGTGCCAGCAGCCAGGACTCGAGTAGCATGGGAAACAATGAGCAGTTCTTC.